The rows below give T cell receptor beta chains drawn from one sample of a study of blood T cell repertoires in COVID-19. Clones were sequenced by immunoSEQ multiplex PCR, and TCRdb holds only the in-frame ones, with some missing. This sample yields 150,000 to 250,000 clones, of which about four fifths are seen a single time; about 12% belongs to the top ten. Sequenced sample: PBMCs or T cells enriched from blood (not recorded which). All receptors come from a man aged 40-49 years who had recovered from COVID-19. The CDR3 runs from the conserved cysteine through the conserved F or W. The D gene is left open where the match is weak. Size values are once, few and many counts, or a class for expanded clones, and some rows have none.

V	J	size	D	DNA	CDR3
TRBV5-1	TRBJ1-6	.	TRBD1	TGCGCCAGCAGCTTCGGATGGACAGGGGGCACTTCACCCCTCCACTTT	CASSFGWTGGTSPLHF
TRBV27	TRBJ1-2	.	.	TGTGCCAGCAGTTGGGCCCCCGGCCCCAACTATGGCTACACCTTC	CASSWAPGPNYGYTF
TRBV28	TRBJ1-3	.	.	TGTGCCAGCAGTTTGCGGGAATACTACATCCGCTCTGGAAACACCATATATTTT	CASSLREYYIRSGNTIYF
TRBV5-5	TRBJ2-5	.	TRBD2	TGTGCCAGCAGCTCCTTAGCGGGAGGGCCGGGAACAGAGACCCAGTACTTC	CASSSLAGGPGTETQYF
TRBV4-1	TRBJ2-3	.	.	TGCGCCAGCAGCCAAGAATCCACAGGCACAGATACGCAGTATTTT	CASSQESTGTDTQYF
TRBV11-2	TRBJ2-1	.	TRBD2	TGTGCCAGCAGCTTGAATCCACCGGGACTAGCTTTCTACAATGAGCAGTTCTTC	CASSLNPPGLAFYNEQFF
TRBV27	TRBJ1-1	.	TRBD1	TGTGCCAGCAGTTCACAGGGGCACACTGAAGCTTTCTTT	CASSSQGHTEAFF
TRBV5-4	TRBJ1-1	.	TRBD1	TGTGCCAGCAGTCACACAGGGGGAAGCACTGAAGCTTTCTTT	CASSHTGGSTEAFF
TRBV5-1	TRBJ2-1	once	TRBD2	TGCGCCAGCAGCCGAGTCCCGGGACTAGCGGACTACAATGAGCAGTTCTTC	CASSRVPGLADYNEQFF
TRBV7-8	TRBJ1-1	.	TRBD1	TGTGCCAGCAGCTGGACAGGGGGAAACACTGAAGCTTTCTTT	CASSWTGGNTEAFF
TRBV28	TRBJ1-2	.	.	TGTGCCAGCAGTTTTGGGGGGGCGCCTAGCTATGGCTACACCTTC	CASSFGGAPSYGYTF
TRBV7-7	TRBJ2-3	.	.	TGTGCTAGCAGCTTACACCCTACAGCAGATACGCAGTATTTT	CASSLHPTADTQYF
TRBV3-1/TRBV3-2	TRBJ2-7	.	TRBD1	TGTGCCAGCGGGACAGGGAATTCCCACGAGCAGTACTTC	CASGTGNSHEQYF
TRBV10-3	TRBJ1-5	.	TRBD1	TGTGCCATCAGTGAGACAGGGGAAAGCAATCAGCCCCAGCATTTT	CAISETGESNQPQHF
TRBV27	TRBJ2-7	.	.	TGTGCCAGCAGTTTATCGTCTCTCTGGACAGAGTACGAGCAGTACTTC	CASSLSSLWTEYEQYF
TRBV20-1	TRBJ2-5	.	TRBD2	TGCAGTGCTAGTATACTAGCGGGAGGTATTGGGGAGACCCAGTACTTC	CSASILAGGIGETQYF
TRBV11-2	TRBJ2-7	.	.	TGTGCCAGCAGCTTAGATTTCCAGGGTTACGAGCAGTACTTC	CASSLDFQGYEQYF
TRBV19	TRBJ2-1	.	TRBD2	TGTGCCAGTCGCATCGGGACTAGCGGGATCGGTGAGCAGTTCTTC	CASRIGTSGIGEQFF
TRBV7-2	TRBJ2-7	.	.	TGTGCCAGCAGCCCCCGTAATAGCGGTGGCTACGAGCAGTACTTC	CASSPRNSGGYEQYF
TRBV6-5	TRBJ2-1	.	TRBD2	TGTGCCAGCAGTTTATCAATTAGCGGGTACTACAATGAGCAGTTCTTC	CASSLSISGYYNEQFF
TRBV3-1/TRBV3-2	TRBJ2-5	.	TRBD1	TGTGCCAGCAGCCAAGATGGCGGGACAGGGGGAGAGACCCAGTACTTC	CASSQDGGTGGETQYF
TRBV29-1	TRBJ2-2	.	.	TGCAGCGTTGTCGGTAGCGCTGGGGCCGGGGAGCTGTTTTTT	CSVVGSAGAGELFF
TRBV27	TRBJ2-3	.	TRBD1	TGTGCCAGCAGTCCAGCAGGGACAGGGGAGAGCACAGATACGCAGTATTTT	CASSPAGTGESTDTQYF
TRBV9	TRBJ1-1	.	TRBD1	TGTGCCAGCAGCGTCCTCCAGGGGGCGGATGAAGCTTTCTTT	CASSVLQGADEAFF
TRBV6-5	TRBJ1-1	.	TRBD1	TGTGCCAGCAGGGGGTTAAACAGGGGGAACACTGAAGCTTTCTTT	CASRGLNRGNTEAFF
TRBV7-8	TRBJ1-1	once	TRBD1	TGTGCCAGCAGCCCTAACCCCCAGGGGGCTTGGACTGAAGCTTTCTTT	CASSPNPQGAWTEAFF
TRBV5-1	TRBJ1-5	.	.	TGCGCCAGCAGCTTGGCTACAGTGAATCAGCCCCAGCATTTT	CASSLATVNQPQHF
TRBV19	TRBJ1-2	.	TRBD1	TGTGCCAGTAGTACCCCGGGACAGCCCCGCTATGGCTACACCTTC	CASSTPGQPRYGYTF
TRBV6-5	TRBJ1-5	.	TRBD1	TGTGCCAGCAAACAGGGGCAGAGGAATCAGCCCCAGCATTTT	CASKQGQRNQPQHF
TRBV11-2	TRBJ2-6	.	.	TGTGCCAGCAGCTTGGGGCTGTTCTCTGGGGCCAACGTCCTGACTTTC	CASSLGLFSGANVLTF
TRBV9	TRBJ1-3	few	TRBD1	TGTGCCAGCAGCGTAGATCCAGGGGGGTATGGAAACACCATATATTTT	CASSVDPGGYGNTIYF
TRBV2	TRBJ1-1	.	.	TGTGCCATGGCTATACAGGGGAACACTGAAGCTTTCTTT	CAMAIQGNTEAFF
TRBV6-5	TRBJ1-1	few	.	TGTGCCAGCAGTTCCCCCGCTTTTAGTACTGAAGCTTTCTTT	CASSSPAFSTEAFF
TRBV12-3/TRBV12-4	TRBJ1-2	.	TRBD1	TGTGCCAGCAGTCCGACAGGGCACTATGGCTACACCTTC	CASSPTGHYGYTF
TRBV6-5	TRBJ1-4	.	.	TGTGCCAGCAGCCCCGGTTTTGCAACTAATGAAAAACTGTTTTTT	CASSPGFATNEKLFF
TRBV5-4	TRBJ2-5	few	TRBD2	TGTGCCAGCAGCCAGGGGGGGGGACTAGCGGGACGGACCCAGTACTTC	CASSQGGGLAGRTQYF
TRBV28	TRBJ2-1	.	.	TGTGCCAGCAGTTTATCCACTGGTGAGCAGTTCTTC	CASSLSTGEQFF
TRBV5-5	TRBJ2-1	.	.	TGTGCCAGCAGTAACTCTCTTATGAGCTCCTACAATGAGCAGTTCTTC	CASSNSLMSSYNEQFF
TRBV7-6	TRBJ1-2	.	.	TGTGCCAGCAGCTTAGAAACAGGGCAAGGCTACACCTTC	CASSLETGQGYTF
TRBV11-3	TRBJ2-1	.	TRBD2	TGTGCCAGCAGCGCGGGACTAGCGCCCAATGAGCAGTTCTTC	CASSAGLAPNEQFF
TRBV7-2	TRBJ2-1	.	TRBD1	TGTGCCAGCAGTTACGGGACAGCGTACAATGAGCAGTTCTTC	CASSYGTAYNEQFF
TRBV4-1	TRBJ2-3	.	TRBD2	TGCGCCAGCAGCTCTCGACTAGCGGGCACAGATACGCAGTATTTT	CASSSRLAGTDTQYF
TRBV4-3	TRBJ2-1	.	.	TGCGCCAGCAGCCAAGAGGCGGATACACCCTACAATGAGCAGTTCTTC	CASSQEADTPYNEQFF
TRBV29-1	TRBJ2-1	.	.	TGCAGCGTTGACGGTGGAGGCAATGAGCAGTTCTTC	CSVDGGGNEQFF
TRBV7-2	TRBJ1-1	once	.	TGTGCCAGCAGCTTAGACAGGGCAAACACTGAAGCTTTCTTT	CASSLDRANTEAFF
TRBV19	TRBJ1-1	.	TRBD1	TGTGCCAGTCGCACCCCAGGGGGCCCCAACACTGAAGCTTTCTTT	CASRTPGGPNTEAFF
TRBV6-5	TRBJ2-1	few	.	TGTGCCAGCAGTCAATCCATCCAGGGCGCGCAGTTCTTC	CASSQSIQGAQFF
TRBV10-3	TRBJ2-5	.	TRBD2	TGTGCCACAAGACTAGCGTCCCAAGAGACCCAGTACTTC	CATRLASQETQYF